A single sample is the source of the 18 T cell receptor beta chains below, sequenced in a study of T cell changes during pregnancy in multiple sclerosis. Sequenced by immunoSEQ multiplex PCR; TCRdb stores in-frame clones only, minus some. The repertoire holds around 56,000 clones, with 90% as singletons. Sample: peripheral blood, taken in the first trimester of pregnancy. All receptors derive from a female donor in good health, enrolled as a control in a pregnancy study.

CDR3 region: CASNYDRPFPQHF. The CDR3 DNA follows: TGTGCCAGTAACTACGACAGGCCTTTTCCCCAGCATTTT. The chain joins TRBV19 to TRBJ1-5; D might be TRBD1 (6 bases). The germline gives CDR1 LNHDA, CDR2 SQIVND (reference sequence). The CDR3 totals 13 residues. Trimming took 7 bases from V and 10 from J, leaving 17 bases between them.

This chain uses TRBV18 with TRBJ1-2, with D perhaps matching TRBD1 (5 bases). This CDR3 region has 15 residues. Deletions cut 3 bases from V and 0 bases from J, with 11 bases between. From germline, CDR1 is KGHSH and CDR2 LQKENI. The CDR3 loop reads CASSPDLTANYGYTF. DNA of the CDR3: TGTGCCAGCTCACCGGATTTGACAGCTAACTATGGCTACACCTTC.

This clone showed up just once. The genes are TRBV19 and TRBJ2-1, with D possibly matching TRBD2 (6 bases). The V and J ends lost 3 bases and 2 bases respectively, with 11 bases between them. CDR3 length equals 15 residues. CDR1 and CDR2 from the germline V gene are LNHDA and SQIVND (reference sequence). CDR3 residues: CASSIGTGAYNEQFF. DNA of the CDR3: TGTGCCAGTAGTATCGGGACGGGAGCCTACAATGAGCAGTTCTTC.

The V call is TRBV11-1, the J call TRBJ1-1; D possibly corresponds to TRBD1 (6 bases). The V end lost 5 bases, the J end lost 8 bases, and 9 bases lay between the germline ends. Germline V gives CDR1 SGHAT, CDR2 FQDESV (reference sequence). The CDR3 sequence is 11 residues long. CDR3 in DNA: TGTGCCAGCAGCACTCAGGGGGAAGCTTTCTTT. It encodes CASSTQGEAFF.

As to this clone: One junction end does not reproduce the germline sequence, and a read error may be involved. The chain carries TRBV7-7 and TRBJ2-1; D perhaps matches TRBD1 (5 bases). Germline V gene sequence: CDR1 SSHAT, CDR2 FNYEAQ (reference sequence). The CDR3 covers 13 residues. The CDR3 here is CASSLGQGNEQFF. The CDR3 DNA is TGTGCTAGCAGCTTGGGGCAGGGCAATGAGCAGTTCTTC.

The V gene is TRBV1, the J gene TRBJ2-7; the DNA was not used to check the table's D call, TRBD1. TRBV1 is a known pseudogene. The CDR3 has 15 amino acids. CDR3 in DNA: TGCACCAGCAGCCAAAACAGGGCGTCTATCGGCGAGCAGTACTTC. This sequence encodes CTSSQNRASIGEQYF.

The chain links TRBV2 to TRBJ2-1; TRBD2 agrees at 10 bases. The germline CDR1 and CDR2 sequences are SNHLY and FYNNEI. The ends lost 5 bases at V and 4 bases at J; junction bases unmatched: 8. This CDR3 contains 16 residues. This CDR3 reads CASSLPGTSEYNEQFF. The CDR3 bases are TGTGCCAGCAGTCTTCCCGGGACTAGCGAGTACAATGAGCAGTTCTTC.

The chain recombines TRBV18 with TRBJ2-5, with 9 nucleotides matching TRBD2. This CDR3 spans 15 amino acids. The J segment lost 4 bases and the V segment lost 3 bases, leaving 6 bases of the junction unmatched. Germline values: CDR1 KGHSH, CDR2 LQKENI. This chain's CDR3 is CASSPSSGSGETQYF. CDR3 bases: TGTGCCAGCTCACCGAGTAGCGGGAGTGGAGAGACCCAGTACTTC.

This chain connects TRBV4-1 to TRBJ2-1, with 8 bases fitting TRBD2. This CDR3 contains 18 residues. V lost 0 bases to trimming and J lost 3 bases; unmatched junction nucleotides: 10. The germline gives CDR1 MGHRA, CDR2 YSYEKL. The CDR3 sequence is CASSQDPSGSGVYNEQFF. The CDR3 nucleotides read TGCGCCAGCAGCCAAGATCCAAGCGGTAGCGGGGTCTACAATGAGCAGTTCTTC.

The V call is TRBV27, the J call TRBJ2-1, with 9 bases identical to TRBD2. Per the germline V gene, CDR1 is MNHEY and CDR2 is SMNVEV (reference sequence). The V segment lost 5 bases and the J segment 3 bases; nucleotides outside the gene matches: 8. This CDR3 has 16 amino acids. This chain's CDR3 is CASSTRASGIYNEQFF. CDR3 nucleotides: TGTGCCAGCAGTACGCGGGCTAGCGGGATCTACAATGAGCAGTTCTTC.

The chain uses TRBV27 and TRBJ2-7; unclear D gene. This CDR3 comprises 14 residues. CDR1 MNHEY and CDR2 SMNVEV come from the germline V gene (reference sequence). Trimming took 2 bases from V and 2 from J, leaving 10 bases between them. The DNA of the CDR3 is TGTGCCAGCAGTTTAAAAGGAGCAACCTACGAGCAGTACTTC. Protein sequence: CASSLKGATYEQYF.

The rearrangement uses TRBV7-9 and TRBJ2-5, with a possible D match to TRBD1 (5 bases). This CDR3 contains 13 residues. V lost 0 bases and J 3 bases, leaving 5 bases between the germline ends. Germline values: CDR1 SEHNR, CDR2 FQNEAQ (reference sequence). The CDR3: CASSLATEETQYF. The CDR3 DNA follows: TGTGCCAGCAGCTTAGCGACAGAAGAGACCCAGTACTTC.

Only a few counts were recorded for this clone. V and J are TRBV13 and TRBJ1-1; weak D call: TRBD1 (5 bases). V shed 0 bases and J shed 0 bases, with 11 bases lying between them. The CDR3 runs 16 residues. Germline CDR1 PRHDT, CDR2 FYEKMQ (reference sequence). The chain's CDR3 is CASSLGHRRLNTEAFF. The CDR3 nucleotides are TGTGCCAGCAGCTTAGGACACAGGAGATTGAACACTGAAGCTTTCTTT.

V usage is TRBV2 and J usage is TRBJ2-1; 11 positions match TRBD2. Germline values: CDR1 SNHLY, CDR2 FYNNEI. The trim removed 2 bases at V and 0 bases at J, leaving 15 bases unmatched. This CDR3 comprises 21 residues. CDR3 DNA sequence: TGTGCCAGCAGTGAAAGCGTTCTGGGACTAGCGGACTGGAGCTCCTACAATGAGCAGTTCTTC. This translates into CASSESVLGLADWSSYNEQFF.

This clone turned up a few times. The chain carries TRBV19 and TRBJ2-3; 7 positions agree with TRBD2. Germline assignment: CDR1 LNHDA and CDR2 SQIVND (reference sequence). The CDR3 loop spans 16 amino acids. Unmatched junction bases numbered 9, after V lost 4 bases and J lost 2 bases. The CDR3 nucleotides read TGTGCCAGTAGTAGGTTCGGGACTACAATCACAGATACGCAGTATTTT. Protein: CASSRFGTTITDTQYF.

The chain joins TRBV5-1 to TRBJ2-5, with D tentatively TRBD2 (5 bases). Germline V gene lookup returns CDR1 SGHRS and CDR2 YFSETQ. Trimming took off 2 bases at V and 0 bases at J, with 8 bases between the two ends. This CDR3 has 14 residues. The CDR3 region is CASSFFGDQETQYF. CDR3 nucleotides: TGCGCCAGCAGCTTTTTCGGGGACCAAGAGACCCAGTACTTC.

J is TRBJ2-7 and V is TRBV9; maybe TRBD2 (6 bases). The germline V and J ends were trimmed by 4 bases and 2 bases, with 16 bases remaining between them. Germline values: CDR1 SGDLS, CDR2 YYNGEE. The CDR3 is 15 amino acids. The CDR3: CASSSGTFTAYEQYF. The CDR3 DNA reads TGTGCCAGCAGCTCAGGGACTTTTACAGCCTACGAGCAGTACTTC.

J is TRBJ2-1 and V is TRBV11-2, with D unclear. Deletions cut 1 base from V and 7 bases from J, with 5 bases between. CDR1 and CDR2 from the germline V gene are SGHAT and FQNNGV. The CDR3 totals 12 residues. CDR3 in DNA: TGTGCCAGCAGCTTAGGGCTTAATGAGCAGTTCTTC. Its translation is CASSLGLNEQFF. Full variable domain (outside the CDR3, taken from reference TRBV11-2 and TRBJ2-1): EAGVAQSPRYKIIEKRQSVAFWCNPISGHATLYWYQQILGQGPKLLIQFQNNGVVDDSQLPKDRFSAERLKGVDSTLKIQPAKLEDSAVYLCASSLGLNEQFFGPGTRLTVL.